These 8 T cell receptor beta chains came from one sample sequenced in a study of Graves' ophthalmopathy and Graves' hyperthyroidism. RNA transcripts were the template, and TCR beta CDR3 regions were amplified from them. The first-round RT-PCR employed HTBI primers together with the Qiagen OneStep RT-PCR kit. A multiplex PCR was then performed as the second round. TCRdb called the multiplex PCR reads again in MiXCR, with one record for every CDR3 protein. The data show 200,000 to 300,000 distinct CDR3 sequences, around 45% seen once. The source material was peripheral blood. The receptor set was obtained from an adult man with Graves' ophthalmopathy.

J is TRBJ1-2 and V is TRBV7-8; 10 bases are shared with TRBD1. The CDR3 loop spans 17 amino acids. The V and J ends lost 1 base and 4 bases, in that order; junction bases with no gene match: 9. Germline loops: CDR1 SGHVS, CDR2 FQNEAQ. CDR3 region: CASSLVGTGAEGYGYTF. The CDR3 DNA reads TGTGCCAGCAGCTTAGTGGGGACAGGGGCGGAGGGCTATGGCTACACCTTC.

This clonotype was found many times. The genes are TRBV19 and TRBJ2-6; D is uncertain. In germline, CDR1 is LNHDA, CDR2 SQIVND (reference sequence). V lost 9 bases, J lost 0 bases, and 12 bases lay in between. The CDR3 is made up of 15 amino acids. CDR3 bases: TGTGCCAGCACGTCCTCTTACTCTGGGGCCAACGTCCTGACTTTC. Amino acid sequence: CASTSSYSGANVLTF.

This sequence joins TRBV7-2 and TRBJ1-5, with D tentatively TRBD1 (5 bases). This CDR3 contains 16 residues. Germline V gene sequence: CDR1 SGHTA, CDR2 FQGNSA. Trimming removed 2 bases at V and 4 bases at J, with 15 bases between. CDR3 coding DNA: TGTGCCAGCAGCTTAATTGCAGGGAGGGATAATCAGCCCCAGCATTTT. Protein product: CASSLIAGRDNQPQHF.

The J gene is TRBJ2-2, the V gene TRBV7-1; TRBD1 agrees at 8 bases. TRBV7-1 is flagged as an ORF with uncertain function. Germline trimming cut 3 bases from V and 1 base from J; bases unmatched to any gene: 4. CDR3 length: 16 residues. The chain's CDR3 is CASSSSGTGNTGELFF. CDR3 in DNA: TGTGCCAGCAGCTCGTCCGGGACAGGGAACACCGGGGAGCTGTTTTTT.

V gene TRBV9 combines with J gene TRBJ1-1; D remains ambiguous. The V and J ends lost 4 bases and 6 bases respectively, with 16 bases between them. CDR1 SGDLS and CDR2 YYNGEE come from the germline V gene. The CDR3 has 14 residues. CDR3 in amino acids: CASSPLAGTAEAFF. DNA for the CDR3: TGTGCCAGCAGCCCACTAGCGGGTACCGCTGAAGCTTTCTTT.

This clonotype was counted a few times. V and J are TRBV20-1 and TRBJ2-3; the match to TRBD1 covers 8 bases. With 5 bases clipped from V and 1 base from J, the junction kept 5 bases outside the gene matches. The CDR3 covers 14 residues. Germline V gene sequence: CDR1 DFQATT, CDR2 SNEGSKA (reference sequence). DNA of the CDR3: TGCAGTGCTCGCAGGGGGCTAGGCACAGATACGCAGTATTTT. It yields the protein CSARRGLGTDTQYF.

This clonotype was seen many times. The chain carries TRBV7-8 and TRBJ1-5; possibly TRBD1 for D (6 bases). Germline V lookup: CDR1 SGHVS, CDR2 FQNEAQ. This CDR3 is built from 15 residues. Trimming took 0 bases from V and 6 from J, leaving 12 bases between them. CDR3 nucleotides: TGTGCCAGCAGCTTAGCTACAGGGAAGTTTCAGCCCCAGCATTTT. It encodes CASSLATGKFQPQHF.

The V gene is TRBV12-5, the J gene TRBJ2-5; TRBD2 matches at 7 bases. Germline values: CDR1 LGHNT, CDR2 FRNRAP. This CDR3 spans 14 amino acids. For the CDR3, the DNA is TGTGCCAGCAGTTTTAGCGGGTACCAAGAGACCCAGTACTTC. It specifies CASSFSGYQETQYF.